The rows below give T cell receptor beta chains drawn from one sample of a study of lymphopenia after photon versus proton radiotherapy. Sequencing used immunoSEQ multiplex PCR; TCRdb keeps in-frame clones, though not all of them. This table has some 70,000 clones, around 87% appearing once. Sample: peripheral blood, taken from a patient treated with proton-based radiotherapy. Receptors were obtained from an elderly man with esophageal cancer. CDR3s include the opening cysteine and the closing phenylalanine or tryptophan. D genes are given only for firm matches. Rows give clone size only sometimes, using once, few, many, or a class for an expanded clone.

NA | 17 | NA | TRBJ2-2 | TRBV4-3 | TGCGCCAGCAGCCAGATGGGGTTTGGTCCGGACACCGGGGAGCTGTTTTTT | CASSQMGFGPDTGELFF
NA | 16 | NA | TRBJ1-3 | TRBV7-9 | TGTGCCAGCAGCTTAGCCGGGGCGGGCTCTGGAAACACCATATATTTT | CASSLAGAGSGNTIYF
once | 14 | TRBD1 | TRBJ1-2 | TRBV11-2 | TGTGCCAGCAGCTTGGACAGGGACACCTATGGCTACACCTTC | CASSLDRDTYGYTF
NA | 13 | NA | TRBJ1-6 | TRBV19 | TGTGCCAGTAGTATAGATAGGGATTCACCCCTCCACTTT | CASSIDRDSPLHF
NA | 17 | NA | TRBJ2-5 | TRBV4-1 | TGCGCCAGCAGCCAAGGAAGGGGGGGGACTCTTCGGGAGACCCAGTACTTC | CASSQGRGGTLRETQYF
NA | 15 | TRBD2 | TRBJ2-1 | TRBV5-1 | TGCGCCAGCAGCCTGGGACTAGCAGGGTACAATGAGCAGTTCTTC | CASSLGLAGYNEQFF
NA | 17 | NA | TRBJ1-3 | TRBV9 | TGTGCCAGCAGCGGACGCGGGACGCCCGTCTCTGGAAACACCATATATTTT | CASSGRGTPVSGNTIYF
NA | 17 | NA | TRBJ2-6 | TRBV11-2 | TGTGCCAGCAGCCCCGGACGGATCTTAGGAGGGGCCAACGTCCTGACTTTC | CASSPGRILGGANVLTF
NA | 13 | NA | TRBJ1-6 | TRBV5-1 | TGCGCCAGCGGCCGGGAGTATAATTCACCCCTCCACTTT | CASGREYNSPLHF
NA | 15 | NA | TRBJ2-7 | TRBV2 | TGTGCCAGCAGCGCAGATACCGGGACCTCAATGGAGCAGTACTTC | CASSADTGTSMEQYF
NA | 14 | NA | TRBJ1-2 | TRBV5-1 | TGCGCCAGCAGCTTGGAGGGCGATAACTATGGCTACACCTTC | CASSLEGDNYGYTF
NA | 15 | NA | TRBJ2-1 | TRBV2 | TGTGCCAGCAGCGGCTGGGGGAGGGGGGCTGATGAGCAGTTCTTC | CASSGWGRGADEQFF
NA | 14 | NA | TRBJ2-5 | TRBV5-1 | TGCGCCAGCAGCTTGGAAGGATCCCAAGAGACCCAGTACTTC | CASSLEGSQETQYF
NA | 15 | NA | TRBJ2-3 | TRBV7-2 | TGTGCCAGCAGCGCAGGGTACCTCCGCACAGATACGCAGTATTTT | CASSAGYLRTDTQYF
NA | 13 | NA | TRBJ1-2 | TRBV4-3 | TGCGCCAGCAGCCAAGAAATGAGCCTACTCTACACCTTC | CASSQEMSLLYTF
once | 14 | TRBD1 | TRBJ2-7 | TRBV7-2 | TGTGCCAGCAGCCCCAGACAGGGTATCTACGAGCAGTACTTC | CASSPRQGIYEQYF
NA | 14 | NA | TRBJ1-3 | TRBV11-1 | TGTGCCAGCAGCTTGGGGATCTCTGGAAACACCATATATTTT | CASSLGISGNTIYF
NA | 16 | TRBD2 | TRBJ2-1 | TRBV7-9 | TGTGCCAGCAGTCCCGGGACTAGCGGCTCCTACAATGAGCAGTTCTTC | CASSPGTSGSYNEQFF
NA | 17 | TRBD1 | TRBJ1-4 | TRBV4-3 | TGCGCCAGCAGCCGAGGGTCAACAGGGGTGGCTAATGAAAAACTGTTTTTT | CASSRGSTGVANEKLFF
NA | 16 | TRBD2 | TRBJ2-4 | TRBV10-2 | TGCGCCAGCGGGGGACTAGCGGGGGGCAAATACGGCATTCAGTACTTC | CASGGLAGGKYGIQYF
NA | 15 | TRBD2 | TRBJ2-1 | TRBV7-9 | TGTGCCAGCAGCTTAGCGGCTAGCGGGAGAAATGAGCAGTTCTTC | CASSLAASGRNEQFF
NA | 14 | NA | TRBJ2-2 | TRBV18 | TGTGCCAGCTCACCACCGTTGAACACCGGGGAGCTGTTTTTT | CASSPPLNTGELFF
NA | 13 | TRBD2 | TRBJ2-1 | TRBV6-6 | TGTGCCAGCAGTTACCCCGGGAGGAATGAGCAGTTCTTC | CASSYPGRNEQFF
once | 15 | NA | TRBJ1-4 | TRBV7-9 | TGTGCCAGCAGCTTAGGGTTCTGGTCGGATGAAAAACTGTTTTTT | CASSLGFWSDEKLFF
once | 14 | NA | TRBJ2-3 | TRBV5-1 | TGCGCCAGCACCGTGGACTGGGGGGCAGATACGCAGTATTTT | CASTVDWGADTQYF
NA | 12 | NA | TRBJ1-3 | TRBV15 | TGTGCCACCAGCAGATTCGGGGACACCATATATTTT | CATSRFGDTIYF
NA | 18 | TRBD2 | TRBJ2-7 | TRBV7-2 | TGTGCCAGCAGCTTAGTCGCTGTCACTAGCGGGGGGGACCACGAGCAGTACTTC | CASSLVAVTSGGDHEQYF
NA | 16 | NA | TRBJ1-1 | TRBV5-1 | TGCGCCAGCAGCTTGTTAACAAGGGAGTCTGCCTATGAAGCTTTCTTT | CASSLLTRESAYEAFF
NA | 11 | NA | TRBJ1-6 | TRBV7-8 | TGTGCCAGCAGCTTAGGGGCACCCCTCCACTTT | CASSLGAPLHF
NA | 12 | NA | TRBJ2-5 | TRBV6-1 | TGTGCCAGCAGTGAAGGTATACAAACCCAGTACTTC | CASSEGIQTQYF
NA | 14 | TRBD1 | TRBJ2-1 | TRBV29-1 | TGCAGCGCCCCGCAACAGGGGCCTTACAATGAGCAGTTCTTC | CSAPQQGPYNEQFF
NA | 13 | NA | TRBJ2-7 | TRBV6-5 | TGTGCCAGCAGCCCGGACAGCTCCTACGAGCAGTACTTC | CASSPDSSYEQYF
NA | 15 | NA | TRBJ2-2 | TRBV2 | TGTGCCAGCCTAGCTTTCAGGGGGGATACCGGGGAGCTGTTTTTT | CASLAFRGDTGELFF
NA | 15 | NA | TRBJ2-1 | TRBV19 | TGTGCCAGTAGTATTTCCCCAAGGGGCTACAATGAGCAGTTCTTC | CASSISPRGYNEQFF
NA | 16 | NA | TRBJ2-3 | TRBV7-2 | TGTGCCAGCAGCGCAGACCCGACTAGGCCCACAGATACGCAGTATTTT | CASSADPTRPTDTQYF
NA | 14 | TRBD1 | TRBJ1-2 | TRBV29-1 | TGCAGCGTTGACCCCCTCGGACAGGGAAATGGCTACACCTTC | CSVDPLGQGNGYTF
NA | 16 | NA | TRBJ2-1 | TRBV7-6 | TGTGCCAGCAGCTTGTCCGTGGGAAACTCCTACAATGAGCAGTTCTTC | CASSLSVGNSYNEQFF
NA | 15 | TRBD1 | TRBJ2-7 | TRBV6-5 | TGTGCCAGCAGCCCCCCGGACAGGGGAGTCTACGAGCAGTACTTC | CASSPPDRGVYEQYF
NA | 13 | NA | TRBJ1-1 | TRBV5-4 | TGTGCCAGCAGCTTGGAGGTGAACACTGAAGCTTTCTTT | CASSLEVNTEAFF
NA | 17 | TRBD1 | TRBJ2-3 | TRBV5-8 | TGTGCCAGCAGCTTGGGTGATTCGGGACAGGGCACAGATACGCAGTATTTT | CASSLGDSGQGTDTQYF
NA | 15 | TRBD1 | TRBJ1-2 | TRBV18 | TGTGCCAGCTCACCACCGACAGGGCTACCTGATGGCTACACCTTC | CASSPPTGLPDGYTF
once | 14 | TRBD1 | TRBJ1-1 | TRBV7-9 | TGTGCCAGCAGTAGACAGGGGGCGAACACTGAAGCTTTCTTT | CASSRQGANTEAFF
NA | 15 | TRBD2 | TRBJ2-3 | TRBV5-1 | TGCGCCAGCAGCTTGAGTCTAGCGGGCACAGATACGCAGTATTTT | CASSLSLAGTDTQYF
NA | 14 | NA | TRBJ2-5 | TRBV29-1 | TGCAGCGGGACAGGCGGGGTCGGGGTGGAGACCCAGTACTTC | CSGTGGVGVETQYF
once | 14 | TRBD2 | TRBJ2-7 | TRBV19 | TGTGCCAGTAGGTTGACTAGCGGGAGTGTCGAGCAGTACTTC | CASRLTSGSVEQYF
NA | 16 | TRBD2 | TRBJ2-5 | TRBV27 | TGTGCCAGCACCCAAGGGGGACTAGCGGGAGGAGAGACCCAGTACTTC | CASTQGGLAGGETQYF